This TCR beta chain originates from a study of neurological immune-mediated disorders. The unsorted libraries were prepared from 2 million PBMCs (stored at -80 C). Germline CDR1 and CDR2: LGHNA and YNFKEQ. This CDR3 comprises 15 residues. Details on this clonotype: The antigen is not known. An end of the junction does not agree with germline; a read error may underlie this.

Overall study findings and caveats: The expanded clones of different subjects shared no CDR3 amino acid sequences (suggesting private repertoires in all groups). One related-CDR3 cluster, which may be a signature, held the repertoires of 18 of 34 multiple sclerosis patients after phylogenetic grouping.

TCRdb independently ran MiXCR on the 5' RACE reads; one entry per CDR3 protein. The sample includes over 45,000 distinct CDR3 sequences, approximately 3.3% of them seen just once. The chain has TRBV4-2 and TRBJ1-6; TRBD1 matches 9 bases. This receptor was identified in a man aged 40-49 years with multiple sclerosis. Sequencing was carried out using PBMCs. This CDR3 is CASSQVGQGDSPLNF. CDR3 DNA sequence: TGTGCCAGCAGCCAAGTGGGACAGGGTGATTCACCCCTCAACTTT.